These T cell receptor beta chains were read from a single sample in a study of T-cell reconstitution after alpha-beta-depleted transplantation in children. Each CDR3 protein gets one entry after TCRdb re-called the PCR reads with MiXCR. The sample holds about 980,000 distinct CDR3 sequences, about 30% seen once. Sequencing used PBMCs, mostly from graft donor cells, obtained 360 days after TCRalphabeta/CD19-depleted stem cell transplant. The receptors were gathered from a boy in the first two years of life who had a stem cell transplant for SCID, so the T cells may come from the graft donor. The conserved cysteine and the conserved F or W are not part of the CDR3 here. Each record gives: J gene, V gene, CDR3 protein.

j_gene: TRBJ2-7; v_gene: TRBV12-3/TRBV12-4; CDR3aa: ASSMYYEQY
j_gene: TRBJ2-2; v_gene: TRBV5-1; CDR3aa: ASSLSRGPNTGELF
j_gene: TRBJ2-7; v_gene: TRBV4-2; CDR3aa: ASSPGGQGVREQY
j_gene: TRBJ2-7; v_gene: TRBV20-1; CDR3aa: SASVVGTPSYEQY
j_gene: TRBJ1-1; v_gene: TRBV20-1; CDR3aa: SARASGQGAIEAF
j_gene: TRBJ2-1; v_gene: TRBV7-9; CDR3aa: ASSPRQGPFNEQF
j_gene: TRBJ2-1; v_gene: TRBV6-2/TRBV6-3; CDR3aa: ASMPPGTPYNEQF
j_gene: TRBJ1-2; v_gene: TRBV7-8; CDR3aa: ASSFTGGLYGYT
j_gene: TRBJ2-5; v_gene: TRBV7-2; CDR3aa: ASSWKEETQY
j_gene: TRBJ2-3; v_gene: TRBV4-3; CDR3aa: ASSQDGNLASDTQY
j_gene: TRBJ2-1; v_gene: TRBV5-1; CDR3aa: ASSPIYSGGAGEQF
j_gene: TRBJ2-1; v_gene: TRBV12-3/TRBV12-4; CDR3aa: ASSLGTSPF
j_gene: TRBJ2-7; v_gene: TRBV20-1; CDR3aa: SVLAGGLYEQY
j_gene: TRBJ2-1; v_gene: TRBV10-3; CDR3aa: AISANSSGGAGEQF
j_gene: TRBJ2-7; v_gene: TRBV5-1; CDR3aa: ASSLATGRDSYEQY
j_gene: TRBJ2-7; v_gene: TRBV12-3/TRBV12-4; CDR3aa: AISQLAGGPPYEQY
j_gene: TRBJ2-7; v_gene: TRBV2; CDR3aa: ASSVNTKDEQY
j_gene: TRBJ2-3; v_gene: TRBV5-4; CDR3aa: ASSLEGLGGTDTQY
j_gene: TRBJ2-1; v_gene: TRBV19; CDR3aa: ASSIIARPNDEQF
j_gene: TRBJ2-3; v_gene: TRBV12-3/TRBV12-4; CDR3aa: ASRWLGQVRTDTQY
j_gene: TRBJ2-1; v_gene: TRBV5-6; CDR3aa: ASSHGLARFLQF
j_gene: TRBJ1-5; v_gene: TRBV20-1; CDR3aa: SAGGGGGAGQPQH
j_gene: TRBJ2-7; v_gene: TRBV12-3/TRBV12-4; CDR3aa: ASSRTGATSYEQY
j_gene: TRBJ2-1; v_gene: TRBV7-8; CDR3aa: ASSLTVVGSYNEQF
j_gene: TRBJ2-2; v_gene: TRBV18; CDR3aa: ASSKSDTGELF
j_gene: TRBJ2-3; v_gene: TRBV4-2; CDR3aa: ASSQVMLGETSTDTQY
j_gene: TRBJ2-7; v_gene: TRBV29-1; CDR3aa: SATGTIGYEQY
j_gene: TRBJ1-6; v_gene: TRBV14; CDR3aa: ASSLRGAVTSPLH
j_gene: TRBJ1-5; v_gene: TRBV28; CDR3aa: ASSSPGRDQPQH
j_gene: TRBJ1-1; v_gene: TRBV9; CDR3aa: ASSVEGDGGAEAF
j_gene: TRBJ1-5; v_gene: TRBV15; CDR3aa: ATSSSVPGGNQPQH
j_gene: TRBJ2-5; v_gene: TRBV4-1; CDR3aa: ASSQMGGEETQY
j_gene: TRBJ1-5; v_gene: TRBV12-3/TRBV12-4; CDR3aa: ASSLGGVQPQH
j_gene: TRBJ1-2; v_gene: TRBV5-1; CDR3aa: ASSLGRRTWESGYT
j_gene: TRBJ1-1; v_gene: TRBV4-3; CDR3aa: ASSQEGRTGGTEAF
j_gene: TRBJ2-5; v_gene: TRBV5-5; CDR3aa: ASSLVLQGPNIRGETQY
j_gene: TRBJ1-2; v_gene: TRBV20-1; CDR3aa: SAPGTVYGYT
j_gene: TRBJ2-5; v_gene: TRBV15; CDR3aa: ATSRFEVETQY
j_gene: TRBJ2-1; v_gene: TRBV7-9; CDR3aa: ASSSPTGRVIISYNEQF